A selection of T cell receptor beta chains follows, all from one sample in a study of T cell responses to AZD1222 COVID-19 vaccine. Assay: immunoSEQ multiplex PCR; the TCRdb copy retains only in-frame clones and omits some. This sample carries over 130,000 clones, roughly 92% of them seen once, and the ten largest clones take about 5%. The source material was peripheral blood, sampled on day 0 of AZD1222 vaccination. These receptors were collected from an adult in good health. Each CDR3 is given with its conserved first and last residue. The D gene is left open where the match is weak. For some rows the clone size is stated as once, few or many, or as a class when expanded; others skip it.

TRBJ2-5	TRBV2	.	TRBD2	CASGGLAGETQYF	TGTGCCAGCGGGGGACTAGCGGGAGAGACCCAGTACTTC
TRBJ1-6	TRBV4-2	.	.	CASSQGSGTVNNSPLHF	TGTGCCAGCAGCCAAGGTTCGGGCACAGTAAATAATTCACCCCTCCACTTT
TRBJ1-4	TRBV6-5	.	TRBD1	CASMPQGAVNEKLFF	TGTGCCAGCATGCCTCAGGGGGCTGTCAATGAAAAACTGTTTTTT
TRBJ1-2	TRBV12-3/TRBV12-4	once	.	CAIQPRQNYGYTF	TGTGCCATCCAACCTAGACAGAACTATGGCTACACCTTC
TRBJ2-7	TRBV19	.	TRBD2	CASSAGTSLVEQYF	TGTGCCAGTAGTGCCGGGACTAGTCTGGTTGAGCAGTACTTC
TRBJ2-1	TRBV6-4	.	.	CASSADSSYNEQFF	TGTGCCAGCAGTGCCGATTCTAGCTACAATGAGCAGTTCTTC
TRBJ2-7	TRBV28	.	TRBD1	CASKVEGQGPYEQYF	TGTGCCAGCAAAGTCGAGGGACAGGGGCCCTACGAGCAGTACTTC
TRBJ1-6	TRBV27	.	.	CASSFLHDLGLHSPLHF	TGTGCCAGCAGTTTTTTACACGATTTGGGGTTACATTCACCCCTCCACTTT
TRBJ2-2	TRBV7-9	.	.	CASSLRQVNTGELFF	TGTGCCAGCAGCTTAAGGCAGGTGAACACCGGGGAGCTGTTTTTT
TRBJ2-1	TRBV19	.	TRBD2	CASSPGGLANEQFF	TGTGCCAGTAGTCCTGGGGGACTAGCCAATGAGCAGTTCTTC
TRBJ2-5	TRBV7-9	.	TRBD2	CASRPAGAVKETQYF	TGTGCCAGCCGCCCAGCGGGAGCGGTGAAGGAGACCCAGTACTTC
TRBJ1-4	TRBV28	.	.	CASSEGGPVEKLFF	TGTGCCAGTAGTGAAGGGGGGCCCGTTGAAAAACTGTTTTTT
TRBJ1-1	TRBV19	.	TRBD1	CATGQGAEAFF	TGTGCCACCGGACAGGGGGCAGAAGCTTTCTTT
TRBJ2-3	TRBV19	.	TRBD2	CASSTEYYGTSGNTDTQYF	TGTGCCAGTAGTACCGAATACTACGGGACTAGCGGGAACACAGATACGCAGTATTTT
TRBJ2-5	TRBV24-1	.	.	CATSDRPPGETQYF	TGTGCCACCAGTGACAGACCACCGGGGGAGACCCAGTACTTC
TRBJ2-1	TRBV10-3	.	.	CAISDQAPRQFF	TGTGCCATCAGTGATCAGGCCCCCCGGCAGTTCTTC
TRBJ2-3	TRBV3-1/TRBV3-2	.	.	CASSRLGTSTDTQYF	TGTGCCAGCAGCCGGCTAGGGACTAGCACAGATACGCAGTATTTT
TRBJ1-2	TRBV11-1	.	.	CASSQDSGNYGYTF	TGTGCCAGCAGCCAGGACAGTGGAAACTATGGCTACACCTTC
TRBJ2-3	TRBV5-4	.	.	CASSFDSSVSDTQYF	TGTGCCAGCAGCTTTGATTCTAGTGTATCAGATACGCAGTATTTT
TRBJ2-5	TRBV7-2	.	.	CASSLAGSREETQYF	TGTGCCAGCAGCTTAGCAGGGTCGCGGGAAGAGACCCAGTACTTC
TRBJ2-2	TRBV5-4	.	TRBD2	CASSTGGLAGGGWNGELFF	TGTGCCAGCAGCACCGGGGGACTAGCGGGAGGGGGATGGAACGGGGAGCTGTTTTTT
TRBJ1-1	TRBV6-5	.	TRBD1	CATEDRDDTEAFF	TGTGCCACCGAGGACAGGGATGACACTGAAGCTTTCTTT
TRBJ1-5	TRBV27	.	.	CASKSGVNQPQHF	TGTGCCAGCAAATCGGGGGTCAATCAGCCCCAGCATTTT
TRBJ1-5	TRBV28	few	.	CASSRGGVGNQPQHF	TGTGCCAGCAGCCGGGGGGGGGTTGGCAATCAGCCCCAGCATTTT
TRBJ1-1	TRBV5-1	.	.	CASSLVQRTEAFF	TGCGCCAGCAGCTTGGTTCAGCGGACTGAAGCTTTCTTT
TRBJ2-3	TRBV7-9	.	TRBD2	CASSGKGLAGVRSTDTQYF	TGTGCCAGCAGCGGCAAGGGACTAGCGGGAGTCCGGAGCACAGATACGCAGTATTTT
TRBJ1-5	TRBV6-1	.	TRBD1	CASSEVMDRGVWQPQHF	TGTGCCAGCAGTGAAGTGATGGACAGGGGGGTATGGCAGCCCCAGCATTTT
TRBJ2-1	TRBV27	.	TRBD2	CASSWEKSGLPYNEQFF	TGTGCCAGCAGTTGGGAAAAGTCGGGACTACCTTACAATGAGCAGTTCTTC
TRBJ2-3	TRBV14	.	.	CASSQRGRTDTQYF	TGTGCCAGCAGCCAAAGGGGCAGGACAGATACGCAGTATTTT
TRBJ2-1	TRBV29-1	.	.	CSVEWVLSSYNEQFF	TGCAGCGTTGAGTGGGTGCTCAGCTCCTACAATGAGCAGTTCTTC
TRBJ2-1	TRBV5-1	.	.	CASSDGGAGNEQFF	TGCGCCAGCAGCGACGGAGGGGCGGGTAATGAGCAGTTCTTC
TRBJ2-3	TRBV14	once	TRBD2	CASSRRGAGVSTDTQYF	TGTGCCAGCAGCCGCCGAGGGGCGGGGGTTTCCACAGATACGCAGTATTTT
TRBJ2-3	TRBV27	.	TRBD2	CASSERDSWEKDTQYF	TGTGCCAGCAGTGAGCGGGACTCCTGGGAGAAAGATACGCAGTATTTT
TRBJ1-2	TRBV7-2	.	.	CASSSGGQLAYGYTF	TGTGCCAGCAGCTCCGGAGGACAGCTTGCCTATGGCTACACCTTC
TRBJ1-1	TRBV18	.	.	CASSPPSLYLTEAFF	TGTGCCAGCTCACCACCAAGTTTGTATCTTACTGAAGCTTTCTTT
TRBJ1-4	TRBV28	.	.	CASSPSGGVESEKLFF	TGTGCCAGCAGTCCTAGTGGAGGTGTCGAGAGTGAAAAACTGTTTTTT
TRBJ1-4	TRBV10-3	once	.	CAISEGVTDNEKLFF	TGTGCCATCAGTGAGGGGGTAACAGATAATGAAAAACTGTTTTTT
TRBJ2-5	TRBV6-4	.	.	CAGGARQVVETQYF	TGTGCCGGGGGGGCACGTCAGGTTGTGGAGACCCAGTACTTC
TRBJ2-1	TRBV9	.	.	CASSAPGTTYNEQFF	TGTGCCAGCAGCGCGCCCGGGACGACGTACAATGAGCAGTTCTTC
TRBJ2-7	TRBV12-3/TRBV12-4	.	TRBD2	CASRGTSYEQYF	TGTGCCAGCAGAGGGACTAGTTACGAGCAGTACTTC
TRBJ2-7	TRBV3-1/TRBV3-2	.	.	CASSEGTDRLLWF	TGTGCCAGCAGCGAGGGAACGGACAGACTCCTATGGTTC
TRBJ2-1	TRBV19	.	.	CASSREDSSNEQFF	TGTGCCAGTAGTAGGGAAGACAGTTCCAATGAGCAGTTCTTC
TRBJ2-1	TRBV9	.	.	CASSVAAGYNEQFF	TGTGCCAGCAGCGTAGCGGCGGGCTACAATGAGCAGTTCTTC
TRBJ1-2	TRBV27	.	.	CASAQTPVYGYTF	TGTGCCAGTGCACAGACTCCGGTCTATGGCTACACCTTC
TRBJ2-1	TRBV6-2/TRBV6-3	.	.	CASSSRGREQFF	TGTGCCAGCAGTTCTAGGGGTCGGGAGCAGTTCTTC
TRBJ1-4	TRBV6-5	.	.	CASSTHGGDEKLFF	TGTGCCAGCAGTACCCACGGGGGGGATGAAAAACTGTTTTTT
TRBJ2-2	TRBV27	once	.	CASSRKTRPVTGELFF	TGTGCCAGCAGTAGAAAGACACGCCCCGTCACCGGGGAGCTGTTTTTT
TRBJ1-6	TRBV28	.	.	CASSSLDAGDSPLHF	TGTGCCAGCAGTTCCCTGGATGCCGGAGATTCACCCCTCCACTTT
TRBJ1-6	TRBV2	.	.	CATRVGAGSPLHF	TGTGCCACCCGGGTCGGGGCGGGATCACCCCTCCACTTT